The rows below give T cell receptor beta chains drawn from one sample of a study of cytomegalovirus exposure and HLA in healthy donors. Produced via immunoSEQ multiplex PCR; TCRdb's table is partial and in-frame only. The data show roughly 180,000 clones, 77% seen once. What was sequenced was PBMCs. The receptors shown here come from a woman between 25 and 40 years old in good health and CMV-seropositive. Each CDR3 is given with its conserved first and last residue. The order of the fields is clone size, V gene, D gene, J gene, CDR3 DNA, CDR3 protein. A D gene is named only where the DNA matches it firmly. Not every row has a clone size; where given, it reads once, few, many or a size class.

.	TRBV19	.	TRBJ2-1	TGTGCCAGTAGTATGGAGCGAAATCCATACAATGAGCAGTTCTTC	CASSMERNPYNEQFF
.	TRBV30	TRBD2	TRBJ2-5	TGTGCCTGGAGTGTAGCGGGAGTTGGGCAAGAGACCCAGTACTTC	CAWSVAGVGQETQYF
few	TRBV4-1	.	TRBJ2-1	TGCGCCAGCAGCCAAGATATCAGCGGCAGCTCCTACAATGAGCAGTTCTTC	CASSQDISGSSYNEQFF
.	TRBV27	TRBD1	TRBJ2-1	TGTGCCAGCAGCTCCGGGACAGGGGGGAATGAGCAGTTCTTC	CASSSGTGGNEQFF
.	TRBV5-1	.	TRBJ2-7	TGCGCCAGCTCTCGCGGGGCCCACGCCTCCGAGCAGTACTTC	CASSRGAHASEQYF
.	TRBV30	.	TRBJ1-2	TGTGCCCGCTCTTTGTACGGGGTCTCGTGGACCTTC	CARSLYGVSWTF
.	TRBV6-1	.	TRBJ1-5	TGTGCCAGCAGTGAAGTCCTAGGTCACCTTACCGAAATTCAGCCCCAGCATTTT	CASSEVLGHLTEIQPQHF
.	TRBV7-9	.	TRBJ2-3	TGTGCCAGCAGCTTAGTTGGCGATACGCAGTATTTT	CASSLVGDTQYF
.	TRBV5-1	TRBD2	TRBJ2-3	TGCGCCACCGGACTAGCGGGAGGCACCACAGATACGCAGTATTTT	CATGLAGGTTDTQYF
.	TRBV14	.	TRBJ2-2	TGTGCCAGCAGCCAAGCAGGTTCGAGTGAGCTGTTTTTT	CASSQAGSSELFF
.	TRBV30	TRBD1	TRBJ1-1	TGTGCCTACCGGGCGGGCAGGGGGCGAACTGAAGCTTTCTTT	CAYRAGRGRTEAFF
.	TRBV28	TRBD1	TRBJ1-5	TGTGCCAGCAGATTTAATGGACAGGGTCGACAGCCCCAGCATTTT	CASRFNGQGRQPQHF
.	TRBV27	TRBD1	TRBJ1-2	TGTGCCAGCGGTCCGGGACAGGTGTACTATGGCTACACCTTC	CASGPGQVYYGYTF
.	TRBV30	.	TRBJ2-7	TGTGCCTGGTCTGACAGGTACTACGAGCAGTACTTC	CAWSDRYYEQYF
.	TRBV11-3	.	TRBJ1-2	TGTGCCAGCAGCATAAACGCCTACCATGGCTACACCTTC	CASSINAYHGYTF
.	TRBV27	.	TRBJ2-7	TGTGCCAGCAGTTTATTCGCAGGTCTCAACGAGCAGTACTTC	CASSLFAGLNEQYF
.	TRBV9	.	TRBJ2-7	TGTGCCAGCAGCGGGAGGACTACCGACGAGCAGTACTTC	CASSGRTTDEQYF
few	TRBV9	TRBD1	TRBJ1-4	TGTGCCAGCAGCTCAACAGGGGGCGGAAATGAAAAACTGTTTTTT	CASSSTGGGNEKLFF
.	TRBV9	TRBD1	TRBJ1-2	TGTGCCAGCAGCGTAACCCGGGGGACAGATTCTTATGGCTACACCTTC	CASSVTRGTDSYGYTF
once	TRBV28	.	TRBJ1-1	TGTGCCAGCAACCTTCCTCTGACAGCCTACACTGAAGCTTTCTTT	CASNLPLTAYTEAFF
.	TRBV19	.	TRBJ2-7	TGTGCCAGTAGTATACAGGGAGGAACCTACGAGCAGTACTTC	CASSIQGGTYEQYF
.	TRBV28	TRBD1	TRBJ2-7	TGTGCCAGCAGTATAGGACAGGGGGCGCTCGAGCAGTACTTC	CASSIGQGALEQYF
.	TRBV19	TRBD1	TRBJ1-4	TGTGCCAGTAGGGCCCGGACAGGGATGGCTGAAAAACTGTTTTTT	CASRARTGMAEKLFF
few	TRBV7-8	.	TRBJ1-5	TGTGCCAGCAGCTTCGCAGGGGCCTCCAATCAGCCCCAGCATTTT	CASSFAGASNQPQHF
.	TRBV15	TRBD1	TRBJ2-2	TGTGCCACCAGCAGAGGGACAGGGGGCTTTAGCGGGGAGCTGTTTTTT	CATSRGTGGFSGELFF
.	TRBV30	TRBD2	TRBJ2-5	TGTGCCTGGAGAGGACTAGCGGAAGAGACCCAGTACTTC	CAWRGLAEETQYF
.	TRBV10-3	TRBD1	TRBJ2-5	TGTGCCATCAGTGAGACCCGACAGGGGGCGGTAGGGGAGACCCAGTACTTC	CAISETRQGAVGETQYF
.	TRBV9	.	TRBJ2-6	TGTGCCAGCAGCGTAGGAGGAGTACAGGGAGCCGAGGCCAACGTCCTGACTTTC	CASSVGGVQGAEANVLTF
few	TRBV11-3	TRBD2	TRBJ2-7	TGTGCCAGCAGCTCTCTGTCCGGGACTAGCGGGAGTTACTACGAGCAGTACTTC	CASSSLSGTSGSYYEQYF
once	TRBV7-9	.	TRBJ1-4	TGTGCCAGCAGGCCTGAGAGTATTGAAAAACTGTTTTTT	CASRPESIEKLFF
.	TRBV2	.	TRBJ2-2	TGTGCCAGCATTCAGGGGGGAAGGATCGGGGAGCTGTTTTTT	CASIQGGRIGELFF
.	TRBV19	TRBD1	TRBJ2-4	TGTGCCAGTAGTCCTGGACAGGGCTTGGCCAAAAACATTCAGTACTTC	CASSPGQGLAKNIQYF
.	TRBV5-5	.	TRBJ2-7	TGTGCCAGCAGCTTTAGCGAGTACGAGCAGTACTTC	CASSFSEYEQYF
.	TRBV2	TRBD2	TRBJ2-1	TGTGCCAGCAGTGAAGAGGGACTAGACTACAATGAGCAGTTCTTC	CASSEEGLDYNEQFF
.	TRBV5-6	.	TRBJ2-7	TGTGCCAGCAGCTTCTTAGGGGGATCCTACGAGCAGTACTTC	CASSFLGGSYEQYF
.	TRBV6-1	.	TRBJ2-1	TGTGCCAGCGGCCGTTCTGGGAGTTCCTACAATGAGCAGTTCTTC	CASGRSGSSYNEQFF
.	TRBV5-1	TRBD1	TRBJ2-7	TGCGCCAGCAGCTCGGGGACAGGGGGCCACGAGCAGTACTTC	CASSSGTGGHEQYF
few	TRBV2	TRBD1	TRBJ2-5	TGTGCCAGCAATGGACAGGGGGCGCACGAGACCCAGTACTTC	CASNGQGAHETQYF
.	TRBV6-6	.	TRBJ1-2	TGTGCCAGCAGTTACTCGTTGAGGGATGGCTACACCTTC	CASSYSLRDGYTF
few	TRBV4-3	.	TRBJ1-1	TGCGCCAGCAGCCTAAAACAGGGTGGCACTGAAGCTTTCTTT	CASSLKQGGTEAFF
few	TRBV7-8	TRBD1	TRBJ2-3	TGTGCCAGCAGCGACGACAGGGTATCCCGCACAGATACGCAGTATTTT	CASSDDRVSRTDTQYF
.	TRBV4-1	.	TRBJ2-5	TGCGCCAGCAGCCCTTTATCCGGGGGAGTAGAGACCCAGTACTTC	CASSPLSGGVETQYF
few	TRBV5-1	.	TRBJ1-5	TGCGCCAGCAGCTTAACAGGGACAAGTCAGCCCCAGCATTTT	CASSLTGTSQPQHF
.	TRBV30	TRBD2	TRBJ2-7	TGTGCCTGGAGCGAAGGGACTAGCGGGCGCTACGAGCAGTACTTC	CAWSEGTSGRYEQYF
.	TRBV12-5	TRBD2	TRBJ2-7	TGTGCTAGTGCGGCGGGAGCAAGTTACGAGCAGTACTTC	CASAAGASYEQYF
.	TRBV19	.	TRBJ1-5	TGTGCCAGTAGCCCAGAGGGACTCAGCAATCAGCCCCAGCATTTT	CASSPEGLSNQPQHF
few	TRBV19	TRBD2	TRBJ2-7	TGTGCCAGTAGTAGTCCGGGGGGGCTTGAACACGAGCAGTACTTC	CASSSPGGLEHEQYF
.	TRBV28	TRBD1	TRBJ1-1	TGTGCCAGCGGTAGGGACAGGGGGAACACTGAAGCTTTCTTT	CASGRDRGNTEAFF
.	TRBV7-2	.	TRBJ1-1	TGTGCCTCGCGGGCAGGAATGAACACTGAAGCTTTCTTT	CASRAGMNTEAFF
.	TRBV6-5	TRBD1	TRBJ1-5	TGTGCCAGCAGTTCTTACAGGGGCGGGAATCAGCCCCAGCATTTT	CASSSYRGGNQPQHF
.	TRBV5-6	TRBD1	TRBJ2-2	TGTGCCAGCAGAAAAGGACAGGGGTTCGACGGGGAGCTGTTTTTT	CASRKGQGFDGELFF
.	TRBV19	.	TRBJ1-1	TGTGCCAGTAGTGCGAGCTTGAACACTGAAGCTTTCTTT	CASSASLNTEAFF
.	TRBV18	TRBD2	TRBJ2-7	TGTGCCAGCTCACGAGAGCGGGACGCTTACGAGCAGTACTTC	CASSRERDAYEQYF
.	TRBV4-2	.	TRBJ2-3	TGTGCCAGCAGCCGCTATCAGCGAAGCACAGATACGCAGTATTTT	CASSRYQRSTDTQYF
.	TRBV5-1	TRBD2	TRBJ2-7	TGCGCCAGCAGCTTGGATGGGACTAGCGGGCCTACCCCCCACGAGCAGTACTTC	CASSLDGTSGPTPHEQYF
few	TRBV30	TRBD1	TRBJ2-3	TGTGCCGGGACCCTGCCGACAGGGGTTATTGATACGCAGTATTTT	CAGTLPTGVIDTQYF
.	TRBV15	.	TRBJ1-1	TGTGCCACCAGCAGAGATTCGGGATTAATGAACACTGAAGCTTTCTTT	CATSRDSGLMNTEAFF
.	TRBV28	.	TRBJ2-7	TGTGCCAGCAGTTTAGAGGGCTACGAGCAGTACTTC	CASSLEGYEQYF
.	TRBV5-6	.	TRBJ2-7	TGTGCCAGCAGCTTGGACAGATCCTACGAGCAGTACTTC	CASSLDRSYEQYF